This T cell receptor (beta chain) is drawn from a study of tumor-infiltrating lymphocytes in primary liver carcinoma. Study background: Stage T1-T3 N0M0 and a size of roughly 4.2 to 10 cm characterized the tumors. Study-level results: Tumor samples exhibited a significantly greater top-250-clone fraction than blood samples (p = 0.039). The overlap of tumor-adjacent and tumor-blood pairs was smaller than that of tumor region pairs.

Blood RNA came from unsorted whole blood; germline DNA was also extracted. Donors were untreated and chronically infected with HBV. CDR1 is SQVTM, CDR2 ANQGSEA, per germline. V was pared by 7 bases and J by 2 bases, with 14 bases between. This CDR3 contains 13 residues. This clonotype has a handful of counts. The antigen is unknown. Given a much more abundant clone one base away, this may be a read error. Total RNA amounting to 500 ng was the source from which TCR beta cDNA was made with a constant-region primer. Libraries covering TCR beta were generated through three nested multiplex PCR rounds (using a slightly modified ARM-PCR). Researchers ran the first two PCR rounds for around 10 cycles each with TRBV1-TRBV30 forward primers and a C-beta reverse primer. TCRdb recomputed calls from the multiplex PCR reads with MiXCR, one row per CDR3 protein. Seen here are 180,000 or so distinct CDR3 sequences, 60% observed once, and the top ten hold around three quarters.

The TCR was taken from a man between 35 and 55 years old with primary liver carcinoma and hepatitis B virus infection. Sequenced sample: peripheral blood. J is TRBJ1-1 and V is TRBV29-1; a possible D gene is TRBD1 (5 bases). CDR3 sequence reads: CSAAQQVNTEAFF. CDR3 in DNA: TGCAGCGCTGCCCAACAGGTTAACACTGAAGCTTTCTTT.